A selection of T cell receptor beta chains follows, all from one sample in a study of T-cell reconstitution after alpha-beta-depleted transplantation in children. One entry per CDR3 protein results from TCRdb running MiXCR on the PCR reads. The top ten hold 25% to 30% of the sample, which has 440,000 or so distinct CDR3 sequences, about 45% seen once. The source material was PBMCs, sampled before TCRalphabeta/CD19-depleted stem cell transplant. These receptors all come from a girl aged 2 to 9 with aplastic anemia, due to receive a stem cell transplant. Both conserved end residues are trimmed from each CDR3. Clone size is given for some rows only: seen once, a few or many times, or a class if the clone is expanded.

CDR3	V	J	size
ASSYSSGGSYNEQF	TRBV6-5	TRBJ2-1	-
AISEGGNKLNTEAF	TRBV10-3	TRBJ1-1	few
AIKEGADTGELF	TRBV10-3	TRBJ2-2	-
SATMTGNNPYEQY	TRBV20-1	TRBJ2-7	-
ASSLGSGRTGELF	TRBV7-2	TRBJ2-2	many
ASSYLRRQGPDEKLF	TRBV6-5	TRBJ1-4	-
ASSLATHNEQF	TRBV5-1	TRBJ2-1	many
AIHVMNTEAF	TRBV2	TRBJ1-1	-
ASSVAQGAYEQY	TRBV9	TRBJ2-7	many
ASRIQSGRSDTQY	TRBV28	TRBJ2-3	-
ASRQGSDEKLF	TRBV7-9	TRBJ1-4	-
ASSLATGLNTEAF	TRBV11-2	TRBJ1-1	many
ASSLGPGQIYNEQF	TRBV5-1	TRBJ2-1	many
ASKRLAGGTDTQY	TRBV5-1	TRBJ2-3	many
ASRFLPDHSGELF	TRBV12-2	TRBJ2-2	-
SASRGPSGGEYEQY	TRBV20-1	TRBJ2-7	-
ASSPTSGRARTDTQY	TRBV7-7	TRBJ2-3	few
ASGQTNYGYT	TRBV10-3	TRBJ1-2	many
ASSRLLYNEQF	TRBV2	TRBJ2-1	-
SARDSKRGTYEQY	TRBV20-1	TRBJ2-7	many
ATSRDIGDIQY	TRBV15	TRBJ2-4	-
ASRRWTSSYNEQF	TRBV5-1	TRBJ2-1	-